Shown below are 9 T cell receptor beta chains from a single sample sequenced in a study of OX40 agonist ivuxolimab in advanced cancers. Measured with immunoSEQ multiplex PCR; TCRdb has only the in-frame clones, and not every one. Of 80,000 to 95,000 clones in the sample, about 83% were seen once. Here the sequenced sample was CD4+ or CD8+ T cells sorted from blood, taken in a trial of the OX40 agonist ivuxolimab. Every receptor here comes from an adult with an advanced solid tumor such as melanoma, head and neck, liver or kidney cancer.

This clone occurred a few times. The chain couples TRBV30 to TRBJ1-5, with D hard to call. CDR1 and CDR2 from the germline V gene are GTSNPN and SVGIG (reference sequence). Trimming took 0 bases from V and 2 from J, leaving 5 bases between them. This CDR3 spans 13 amino acids. The CDR3: CAWSVQGNQPQHF. In DNA, the CDR3 is TGTGCCTGGAGTGTTCAGGGCAATCAGCCCCAGCATTTT.

This rearrangement joins TRBV5-4 to TRBJ1-2; TRBD1 matches 8 bases. Per germline, CDR1 SGHNT and CDR2 YYREEE (reference sequence). The CDR3 totals 14 residues. Germline trimming cut 1 base from V and 5 bases from J; bases unmatched to any gene: 4. DNA for the CDR3: TGTGCCAGCAGCTTGCAGGGGGCGCGTTATGGCTACACCTTC. Amino acid sequence: CASSLQGARYGYTF.

The chain uses TRBV5-1 and TRBJ2-2, with 16 bases lining up with TRBD2. The CDR3 totals 17 residues. V was clipped by 4 bases and J by 7 bases; unmatched bases: 7. Germline lookup yields CDR1 SGHRS and CDR2 YFSETQ. The CDR3 DNA reads TGCGCCAGCAGCCCCGGGACTAGCGGGGGGGCTATCGGGGAGCTGTTTTTT. It encodes CASSPGTSGGAIGELFF.

This clone is a singleton in its sample. This same CDR3 is encoded by further DNA sequences in the sample. This sequence joins TRBV18 and TRBJ1-3; 7 nucleotides match TRBD1. From germline, CDR1 is KGHSH and CDR2 LQKENI. The CDR3 has 15 residues. V was pared by 6 bases and J by 0 bases, with 5 bases of the junction left unmatched. CDR3: CASSPTGSSGNTIYF. CDR3 nucleotide sequence: TGTGCCAGCTCCCCGACAGGGTCCTCTGGAAACACCATATATTTT.

The rearrangement uses TRBV29-1 and TRBJ2-3, with TRBD2 matching 7 bases. Germline V lookup: CDR1 SQVTM, CDR2 ANQGSEA. The CDR3 loop spans 14 amino acids. V gave up 6 bases and J gave up 0 bases; unmatched junction bases: 6. Written as DNA, the CDR3 is TGCAGCGTGGCGGGGGTACTGAGCACAGATACGCAGTATTTT. It encodes CSVAGVLSTDTQYF.

The rearrangement joins TRBV30 to TRBJ2-2; maybe TRBD1 (5 bases). Germline CDR1 GTSNPN, CDR2 SVGIG (reference sequence). The CDR3 contains 14 residues. The ends were cut back, 7 bases at V and 1 base at J, with 13 bases in the middle. CDR3 in DNA: TGTGCCTATTCTAAGGGGAAGAACACCGGGGAGCTGTTTTTT. Its translation: CAYSKGKNTGELFF.

The chain recombines TRBV7-2 with TRBJ1-4; D unclear. The germline V and J ends were trimmed by 5 bases and 1 base, with 8 bases remaining between them. Germline V gene lookup returns CDR1 SGHTA and CDR2 FQGNSA. This CDR3 spans 14 amino acids. CDR3 sequence reads: CASSPRLTNEKLFF. DNA of the CDR3: TGTGCCAGCAGCCCCCGGTTAACTAATGAAAAACTGTTTTTT.

CDR3 sequence: CASSIGQGALDGYTF. DNA of the CDR3: TGTGCCAGTAGTATTGGACAGGGGGCGCTTGATGGCTACACCTTC. The J gene is TRBJ1-2, the V gene TRBV19; TRBD1 matches 11 bases. The junction had 6 bases not matched to a gene; V was cut back by 3 bases and J by 6 bases. The CDR3 is 15 residues long. The V gene's germline CDR1 is LNHDA and CDR2 SQIVND (reference sequence).

This clone was seen only once. This rearrangement joins TRBV28 to TRBJ2-1; weak D call: TRBD2 (5 bases). This CDR3 is 14 amino acids long. CDR1 and CDR2 from the germline V gene are MDHEN and SYDVKM. V lost 6 bases, J lost 6 bases, and 15 bases lay in between. The CDR3 sequence: CASRKSGIANEQFF. The CDR3 DNA is TGTGCCAGCAGAAAATCGGGGATCGCCAATGAGCAGTTCTTC.